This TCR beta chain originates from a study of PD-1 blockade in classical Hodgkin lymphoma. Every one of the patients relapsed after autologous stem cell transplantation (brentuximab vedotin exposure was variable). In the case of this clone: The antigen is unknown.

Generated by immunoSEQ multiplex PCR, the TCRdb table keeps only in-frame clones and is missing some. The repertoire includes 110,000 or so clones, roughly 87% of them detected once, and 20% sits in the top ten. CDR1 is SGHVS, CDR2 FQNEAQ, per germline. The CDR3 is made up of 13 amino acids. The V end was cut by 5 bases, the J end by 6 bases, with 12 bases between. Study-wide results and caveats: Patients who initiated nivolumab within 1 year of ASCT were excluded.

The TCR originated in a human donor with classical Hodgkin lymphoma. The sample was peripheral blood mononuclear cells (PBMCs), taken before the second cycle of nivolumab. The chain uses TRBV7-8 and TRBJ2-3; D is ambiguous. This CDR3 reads CASSGTVRDTQYF. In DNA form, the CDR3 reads TGTGCCAGCAGCGGCACGGTGAGGGATACGCAGTATTTT.